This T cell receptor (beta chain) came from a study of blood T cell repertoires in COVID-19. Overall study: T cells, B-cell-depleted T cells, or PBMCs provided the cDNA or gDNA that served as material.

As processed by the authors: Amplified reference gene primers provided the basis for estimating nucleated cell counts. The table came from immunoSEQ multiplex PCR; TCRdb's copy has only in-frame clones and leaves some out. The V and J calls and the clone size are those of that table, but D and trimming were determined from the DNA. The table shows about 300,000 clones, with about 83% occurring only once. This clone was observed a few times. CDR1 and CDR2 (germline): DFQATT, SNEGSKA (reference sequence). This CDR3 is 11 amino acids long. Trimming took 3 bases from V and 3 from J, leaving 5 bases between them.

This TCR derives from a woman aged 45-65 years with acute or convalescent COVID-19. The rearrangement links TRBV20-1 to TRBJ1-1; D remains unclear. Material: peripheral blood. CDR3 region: CSAREDTEAFF. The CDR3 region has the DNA TGCAGTGCTAGGGAGGACACTGAAGCTTTCTTT.